Listed below are T cell receptor beta chains from one sample, sequenced in a study of blood T cell repertoires in COVID-19. TCRdb's copy holds only in-frame clones and misses some; the assay was immunoSEQ multiplex PCR. The repertoire consists of fewer than 350,000 clones, with approximately 86% occurring once and the leading ten covering 2.1%. The material sequenced was peripheral blood. The source of these receptors is a woman aged 30 to 39 who had recovered from COVID-19. Both conserved end residues are part of each CDR3. A D gene is named only where the DNA matches it firmly. Part of the rows lack a size; the others show once, few, many or a class for expanded clones.

few,TRBJ2-7,TRBV4-3,TRBD2,TGCGCCAGCAGCCAAGTACTAGCGGGATCCTACGAGCAGTACTTC,CASSQVLAGSYEQYF
-,TRBJ1-1,TRBV29-1,-,TGCAGCGCCCTCGGGGGGGGGACTGAAGCTTTCTTT,CSALGGGTEAFF
-,TRBJ2-7,TRBV5-1,-,TGCGCCAGCAGCTTACCTAGCGACTCCTACGAGCAGTACTTC,CASSLPSDSYEQYF
once,TRBJ1-4,TRBV19,TRBD1,TGTGCCAGTAGCAAGCTCCGGGACAGGAATGAAAAACTGTTTTTT,CASSKLRDRNEKLFF
-,TRBJ1-5,TRBV6-6,-,TGTGCCAGCAGACCAGTTCAGGGTACCCATCAGCCCCAGCATTTT,CASRPVQGTHQPQHF
-,TRBJ1-2,TRBV6-1,-,TGTGCCAGCAGTGAAGACGGGGTAACGAGCTACACCTTC,CASSEDGVTSYTF
-,TRBJ2-7,TRBV19,-,TGTGCCAGTATGCAGGGGATGGGAGAGCAGTACTTC,CASMQGMGEQYF
once,TRBJ1-1,TRBV5-4,-,TGTGCCAGCAGCTTGGTCTATGCCGACACTGAAGCTTTCTTT,CASSLVYADTEAFF
-,TRBJ2-3,TRBV19,-,TGTGCCAGTAGTCATGGGGACTCCTTATTCACAGATACGCAGTATTTT,CASSHGDSLFTDTQYF
few,TRBJ2-7,TRBV7-6,TRBD1,TGTGCCAGCAGCTTTCTGACAGGGGGCAGCTCCTACGAGCAGTACTTC,CASSFLTGGSSYEQYF
-,TRBJ1-1,TRBV15,TRBD1,TGTGCCACCAGCCCCTTCGGGACAGTCACTGAAGCTTTCTTT,CATSPFGTVTEAFF
-,TRBJ2-2,TRBV11-3,TRBD2,TGTGCCAGCAGCTCCGGGAGTAGCGGGAGTGGTAGAACCGGGGAGCTGTTTTTT,CASSSGSSGSGRTGELFF
-,TRBJ2-3,TRBV9,-,TGTGCCAGCAGCGTAGGTGGACGCGGCGGGGATACGCAGTATTTT,CASSVGGRGGDTQYF
-,TRBJ2-5,TRBV12-3/TRBV12-4,TRBD2,TGTGCCAGCAATCAAGCGGGGAGAGAGACCCAGTACTTC,CASNQAGRETQYF
once,TRBJ1-3,TRBV5-4,TRBD1,TGTGCCAGCAGCTACTTAGGACAGGGGGGAACCTCTGGAAACACCATATATTTT,CASSYLGQGGTSGNTIYF